Given below is one TCR beta chain in context. What it recognizes is unknown. The data stem from a study of shared clonotypes between healthy human individuals. The CDR3 totals 15 residues. The germline V gene has CDR1 MGHRA and CDR2 YSYEKL. J lost 1 base, V lost 4 bases, and 5 bases had no gene match. This table comes from immunoSEQ multiplex PCR, and its TCRdb copy is limited to in-frame clones, with some not included. The table includes over 2 million clones, 95% detected once. Study-wide results and caveats: Of the naive CD4 clonotypes, 4% to 5% were shared across several donors. Clonotypes shared by all four donors outscored non-shared clonotypes in generation probability. Sampling covered nothing but blood. Tissue TCR repertoires likely differ from those found in blood.

Sequencing was carried out using naive CD4+ T cells sorted from blood. Subset: CD45RA+ positively selected. The rearrangement joins TRBV4-1 to TRBJ2-3, with 7 bases identical to TRBD2. This clonotype was sampled from a man younger than 35 in good health. CDR3 nucleotides: TGCGCCAGCAGCCTGGGGACTACCCGCACAGATACGCAGTATTTT. Its translation is CASSLGTTRTDTQYF.